The TCR beta chain described here comes from a study of cytomegalovirus exposure and HLA in healthy donors. Germline lookup yields CDR1 SGHVS and CDR2 FNYEAQ. V lost 4 bases and J lost 4; bases outside the gene matches: 15. The CDR3 extends over 17 amino acids. PCR used 60 Vbeta primers and 13 Jbeta primers. Only in-frame clones appear in the TCRdb table, and some are missing; sequencing was by immunoSEQ multiplex PCR. The table lists tens of thousands of clones, roughly 75% of them singletons, with almost 7% in the top ten. J is TRBJ1-1 and V is TRBV7-6, with TRBD1 matching over 7 bases. The sample comprised PBMCs. The TCR was taken from a man younger than 45 in good health and CMV-seropositive. CDR3 amino acids: CASSWLGEGGGGTEAFF. DNA for the CDR3: TGTGCCAGCAGCTGGCTGGGGGAAGGGGGCGGAGGCACTGAAGCTTTCTTT.